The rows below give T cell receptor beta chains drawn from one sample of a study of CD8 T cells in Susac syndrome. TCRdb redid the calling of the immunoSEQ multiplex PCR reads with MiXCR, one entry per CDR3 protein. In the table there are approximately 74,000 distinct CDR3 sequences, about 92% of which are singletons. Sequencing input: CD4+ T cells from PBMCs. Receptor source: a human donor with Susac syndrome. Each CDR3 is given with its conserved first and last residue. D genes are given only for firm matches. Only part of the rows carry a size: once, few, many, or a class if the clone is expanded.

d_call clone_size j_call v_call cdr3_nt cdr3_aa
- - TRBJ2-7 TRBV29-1 TGCAGCGTCCGTAGGGTCTTGTCGGGCGAGCAGTACTTC CSVRRVLSGEQYF
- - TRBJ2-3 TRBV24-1 TGTGCCACCAGGGGTACCACAGATACGCAGTATTTT CATRGTTDTQYF
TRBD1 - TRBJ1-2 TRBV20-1 TGCAGTGCAGGGACAGCGAGGGTAGATGGCTACACCTTC CSAGTARVDGYTF
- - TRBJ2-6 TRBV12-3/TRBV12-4 TGTGCCAGCAGTTCCAGGGACGTCACTGGGGCCAACGTCCTGACTTTC CASSSRDVTGANVLTF
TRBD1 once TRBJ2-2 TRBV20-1 TGCAGTGCTTTTCAGGGGGCAGCGGCCGGGGAGCTGTTTTTT CSAFQGAAAGELFF
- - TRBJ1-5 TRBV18 TGTGCCAGCTCACCAGAAGCAGGGTCAAATCAGCCCCAGCATTTT CASSPEAGSNQPQHF
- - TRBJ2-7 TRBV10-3 TGTGCCATCAGTGAGGACCTGGGGCAGGGGAGCGAGCAGTACTTC CAISEDLGQGSEQYF
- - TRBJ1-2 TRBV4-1 TGCGCCAGCAGCCAAGATTCGAACCGGTACTATGGCTACACCTTC CASSQDSNRYYGYTF
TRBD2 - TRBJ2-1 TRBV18 TGTGCCAGCCGCATGGGGGGGAATGAGCAGTTCTTC CASRMGGNEQFF
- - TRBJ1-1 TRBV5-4 TGTGCCAGCAGCCTGATGAGGGGACGAGAAGCTGAAGCTTTCTTT CASSLMRGREAEAFF
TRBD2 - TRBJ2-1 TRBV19 TGTGCCAGTAGTCCGCGAGGACTAGCGGGAGTGGTTGAGCAGTTCTTC CASSPRGLAGVVEQFF
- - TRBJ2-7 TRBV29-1 TGCAGCGTTGTAGACGAGATTACCTACGAGCAGTACTTC CSVVDEITYEQYF
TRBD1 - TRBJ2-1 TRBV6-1 TGTGCCAGCAGTAAAACCGGGACAGGGAACTACAATGAGCAGTTCTTC CASSKTGTGNYNEQFF
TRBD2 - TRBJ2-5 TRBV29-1 TGCAGCGTTAATTTGGGACTATTACAAGAGACCCAGTACTTC CSVNLGLLQETQYF
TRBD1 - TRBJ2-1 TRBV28 TGTGCCAGCAGTTTTGGACGCCCCGTCGGGACAGGGAGCAATGAGCAGTTCTTC CASSFGRPVGTGSNEQFF
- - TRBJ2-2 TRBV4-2 TGTGCCAGCAGCACAAGCGACAGCGGGACCGGGGAGCTGTTTTTT CASSTSDSGTGELFF
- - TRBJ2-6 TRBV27 TGTGCCAGCACGCAGGGAAGCCCAGCGGGGGCCAACGTCCTGACTTTC CASTQGSPAGANVLTF
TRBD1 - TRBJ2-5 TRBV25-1 TGTGCCAGCAGTAAAGCGGACAGGGCCCAAGAGACCCAGTACTTC CASSKADRAQETQYF
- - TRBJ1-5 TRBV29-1 TGCAGCGTGCGTTGGGGGGATCAGCCCCAGCATTTT CSVRWGDQPQHF
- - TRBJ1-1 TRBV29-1 TGCAGCGCTGGTTTCGGCAACGCTGAAGCTTTCTTT CSAGFGNAEAFF
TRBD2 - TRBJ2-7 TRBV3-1 TGTGCCAGCAGCCTAAGCGGGGGAAGATACGAGCAGTACTTC CASSLSGGRYEQYF
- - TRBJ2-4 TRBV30 TGTGCCTGGAGTGTACAAGGCCAAAACATTCAGTACTTC CAWSVQGQNIQYF